This T cell receptor beta chain was found in a study of cytomegalovirus exposure and HLA in healthy donors. Study context: Researchers found that about 84% of about 400 genotyped donors fell within the Caucasian-associated ancestry cluster.

This PCR relied on a set of 60 Vbeta primers and 13 Jbeta primers. The assay was immunoSEQ multiplex PCR, and TCRdb's table has in-frame clones only and misses some. Among about 160,000 clones listed, about 75% were seen once. On this clone: What it binds is not known.

The ends lost 0 bases at V and 4 bases at J; junction bases unmatched: 4. Germline-derived CDR1 and CDR2 are LGHNA and YSLEER. The CDR3 covers 17 residues. Study results and limitations: A later analysis reportedly identified an Asian-associated ancestry cluster as carrying fewer N-insertions than the approximately 730-donor mean.

This receptor was obtained from a female donor in good health and CMV-seronegative. The chain employs TRBV4-3 and TRBJ2-3; 13 nucleotides align to TRBD2. Sequenced sample: PBMCs. Written as DNA, the CDR3 is TGCGCCAGCAGCCAAGAACCGGGACTAGCGGGATCAGATACGCAGTATTTT. Its translation: CASSQEPGLAGSDTQYF.